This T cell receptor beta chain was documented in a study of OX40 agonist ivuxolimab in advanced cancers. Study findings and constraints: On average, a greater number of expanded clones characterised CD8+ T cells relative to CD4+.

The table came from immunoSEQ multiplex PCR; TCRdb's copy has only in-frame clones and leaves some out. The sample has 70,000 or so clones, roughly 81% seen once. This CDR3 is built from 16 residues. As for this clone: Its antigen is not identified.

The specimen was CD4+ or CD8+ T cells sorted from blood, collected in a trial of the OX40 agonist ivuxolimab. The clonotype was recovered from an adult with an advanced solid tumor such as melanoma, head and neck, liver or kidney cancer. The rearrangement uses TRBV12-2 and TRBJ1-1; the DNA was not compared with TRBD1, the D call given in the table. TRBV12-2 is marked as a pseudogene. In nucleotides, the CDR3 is TGTGCAAGTCGCTTAGAGGCAGGGGAATTGGAGAAAGAAGCTTTCTTT. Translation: CASRLEAGELEKEAFF.